This TCR beta chain originates from a study of T cell responses to AZD1222 COVID-19 vaccine. General study findings and limits: Spike-specific TCRs gained breadth and depth after people received two AZD1222 doses. Without day 14 samples, only post-peak T cell repertoires were studied. At study baseline, merely over 5 AZD1222 recipients were seropositive. White British ancestry dominated among donors, who included more females, and clonal diversity was possibly underestimated.

V dropped 6 bases and J dropped 6; count of bases not matched to a gene: 6. The germline V gene encodes CDR1 MRHNA and CDR2 SNTAGT. This CDR3 has 14 residues. With respect to this clone: What it binds is unknown.

Repertoires were generated with immunoSEQ multiplex PCR, while TCRdb's copy carries only in-frame clones and drops some. The data show roughly 100,000 clones, roughly 91% seen once. Sequencing used peripheral blood, obtained on day 0 of AZD1222 vaccination. The clonotype comes from an adult in good health. The chain couples TRBV6-4 to TRBJ1-1; TRBD1 aligns across 11 bases. CDR3: CASRGGQGDSEAFF. The DNA for the CDR3 is TGTGCCAGCAGGGGGGGACAGGGGGACTCTGAAGCTTTCTTT.